The 6 T cell receptor beta chains in this list originate from one sample, sequenced in a study of OX40 agonist ivuxolimab in advanced cancers. Generated by immunoSEQ multiplex PCR, the TCRdb table keeps only in-frame clones and is missing some. The repertoire holds about 100,000 clones, about 89% seen once, with around 0.16% in the top ten. The sequencing used CD4+ or CD8+ T cells sorted from blood, collected in a trial of the OX40 agonist ivuxolimab. Receptors originate from an adult with an advanced solid tumor such as melanoma, head and neck, liver or kidney cancer.

The chain recombines TRBV27 with TRBJ1-2; no definite D call. Trimming stripped 0 bases from V and 7 bases from J, with 15 bases between. This CDR3 contains 15 residues. CDR1 is MNHEY and CDR2 is SMNVEV in the germline V gene (reference sequence). Here the CDR3 reads CASSLSPPGIGGYTF. The CDR3 nucleotides are TGTGCCAGCAGTTTATCGCCCCCCGGGATTGGTGGCTACACCTTC.

The CDR3 DNA reads as TGTGCCAGCAGCCTCGGACAGGGAAGTGAAAAACTGTTTTTT. Translated, it gives CASSLGQGSEKLFF. V and J are TRBV9 and TRBJ1-4; 8 bases map to TRBD1. CDR1 is SGDLS, CDR2 YYNGEE, per germline. CDR3 length equals 14 residues. The ends lost 4 bases at V and 7 bases at J; junction bases unmatched: 6.

The gene calls are TRBV6-1 and TRBJ1-2; D call uncertain. V was cut by 0 bases and J by 7 bases, with 6 bases left in between. Germline CDR1 and CDR2: MNHNS and SASEGT. The CDR3 length is 12 residues. This chain's CDR3 is CASSEAGVGYTF. The DNA of the CDR3 is TGTGCCAGCAGTGAAGCCGGGGTTGGCTACACCTTC.

The genes are TRBV2 and TRBJ2-2; D not resolved. The CDR3 is made up of 13 amino acids. Trimming shortened V by 6 bases and J by 1 base, and 6 bases separated the two germline ends. Germline CDR1 and CDR2: SNHLY and FYNNEI. The CDR3 DNA follows: TGTGCCAGCAGAAACCAGAACACCGGGGAGCTGTTTTTT. This sequence encodes CASRNQNTGELFF.

The chain uses TRBV2 and TRBJ2-7, with 7 bases lining up with TRBD1. CDR3 length: 12 amino acids. Germline loops: CDR1 SNHLY, CDR2 FYNNEI. V gave up 6 bases and J gave up 7 bases; unmatched junction bases: 6. In DNA, the CDR3 is TGTGCCAGCAGGAGACAGGGATCGGAGCAGTACTTC. Its protein is CASRRQGSEQYF.

The chain uses TRBV28 and TRBJ2-7, with TRBD1 identical over 7 bases. CDR3 size: 14 residues. Germline-derived CDR1 and CDR2 are MDHEN and SYDVKM. The junction had 8 bases not matched to a gene; V was cut back by 4 bases and J by 5 bases. CDR3 sequence (DNA): TGTGCCAGCAGTTCCCCGGACAGGTTCAACGAGCAGTACTTC. Amino acid sequence: CASSSPDRFNEQYF.